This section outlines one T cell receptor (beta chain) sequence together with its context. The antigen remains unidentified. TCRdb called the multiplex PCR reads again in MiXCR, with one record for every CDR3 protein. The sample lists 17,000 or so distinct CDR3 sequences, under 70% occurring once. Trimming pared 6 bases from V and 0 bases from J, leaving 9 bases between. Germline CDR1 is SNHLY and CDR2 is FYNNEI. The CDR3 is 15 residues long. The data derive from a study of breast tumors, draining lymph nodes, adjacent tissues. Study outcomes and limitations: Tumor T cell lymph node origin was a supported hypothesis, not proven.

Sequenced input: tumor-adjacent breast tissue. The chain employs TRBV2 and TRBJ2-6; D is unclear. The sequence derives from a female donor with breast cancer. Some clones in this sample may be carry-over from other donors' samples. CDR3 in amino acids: CASRQDHSGANVLTF. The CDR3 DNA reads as TGTGCCAGCAGGCAGGACCACTCTGGGGCCAACGTCCTGACTTTC. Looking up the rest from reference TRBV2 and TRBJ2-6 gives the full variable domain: EPEVTQTPSHQVTQMGQEVILRCVPISNHLYFYWYRQILGQKVEFLVSFYNNEISEKSEIFDDQFSVERPDGSNFTLKIRSTKLEDSAMYFCASRQDHSGANVLTFGAGSRLTVL.